A single sample is the source of the 3 T cell receptor beta chains below, sequenced in a study of T cell repertoires in cytomegalovirus infection. MiXCR, run by TCRdb on the reads, gives a single entry per CDR3 protein. The table lists just under 300,000 distinct CDR3 sequences, 9.6% of them singletons. Source material: PBMCs. Receptor source: a human donor in good health (CMV status not recorded). Some clones in this sample may be carry-over from other donors' samples.

Remarks on this clonotype: A much larger clone is a single base away; this may be a read error. V is TRBV20-1 and J is TRBJ2-3; 13 bases agree with TRBD2. The CDR3 is 20 residues long. Germline-derived CDR1 and CDR2 are DFQATT and SNEGSKA (reference sequence). V shed 4 bases and J 2 bases; nucleotides not matched to a gene: 18. The CDR3 reads CSATRGTSGDQRNPTDTQYF. The DNA for the CDR3 is TGCAGTGCTACGCGGGGGACTAGCGGGGACCAACGTAATCCCACAGATACGCAGTATTTT.

The genes are TRBV10-3 and TRBJ2-3, with 8 nucleotides matching TRBD1. The CDR3 is 15 amino acids. Germline V gives CDR1 ENHRY, CDR2 SYGVKD. Germline trimming cut 7 bases from V and 3 bases from J; bases unmatched to any gene: 9. DNA of the CDR3: TGTGCCATCACCTCCGGGACAGGTTTTACAGATACGCAGTATTTT. Its protein product is CAITSGTGFTDTQYF.

This clonotype was picked up one time. This may stem from a read error, because a much larger clone lies one nucleotide away. The rearrangement links TRBV28 to TRBJ1-5; a weak D match, TRBD1 (6 bases). Germline CDR1 is MDHEN and CDR2 is SYDVKM. The V and J ends lost 5 bases and 7 bases respectively, with 15 bases between them. The CDR3 spans 14 residues. The CDR3 region is CASSPTGIKQPQHF. The CDR3 DNA reads as TGTGCCAGCAGTCCCACAGGGATCAAACAGCCCCAGCATTTT. The full variable domain, in which reference TRBV28 and TRBJ1-5 provide the parts outside the CDR3, is DVKVTQSSRYLVKRTGEKVFLECVQDMDHENMFWYRQDPGLGLRLIYFSYDVKMKEKGDIPEGYSVSREKKERFSLILESASTNQTSMYLCASSPTGIKQPQHFGDGTRLSIL.